Following are 21 T cell receptor beta chains from one sample sequenced in a study of memory CD4+ T cells and cytomegalovirus serostatus. Method: immunoSEQ multiplex PCR; TCRdb's copy keeps in-frame clones and lacks some. The table records tens of thousands of clones, 82% of them present only once. The sort gate was single viable CD3+CD4+CD8-CD45RO+ cells for memory CD4+ T cells. The sequenced sample was memory CD4+ T cells from blood. Receptors originate from an adult in good health and CMV-seronegative. Some clones in this sample may be carry-over from other donors' samples.

As for this clone: Other DNA variants within this sample encode the same CDR3. The rearrangement joins TRBV18 to TRBJ2-1; 7 nucleotides line up with TRBD2. The CDR3 contains 13 residues. The ends lost 3 bases at V and 10 bases at J; junction bases unmatched: 6. Per the germline V gene, CDR1 is KGHSH and CDR2 is LQKENI. CDR3 loop: CASSPVRENEQFF. In DNA, the CDR3 is TGTGCCAGCTCACCGGTGCGGGAGAACGAGCAGTTCTTC.

The rearrangement joins TRBV19 to TRBJ2-3; D might be TRBD2 (6 bases). This CDR3 region has 16 residues. The ends were cut back, 5 bases at V and 3 bases at J, with 18 bases in the middle. The germline gives CDR1 LNHDA, CDR2 SQIVND (reference sequence). The CDR3 DNA reads TGTGCCAGTAGTGGAAAACCGGGACTTATGACAGATACGCAGTATTTT. The encoded protein is CASSGKPGLMTDTQYF.

The rearrangement uses TRBV4-1 and TRBJ2-1; no reliable D call. Germline V lookup: CDR1 MGHRA, CDR2 YSYEKL. V lost 0 bases and J 2 bases, leaving 14 bases between the germline ends. The CDR3 is made up of 17 amino acids. CDR3 in DNA: TGCGCCAGCAGCCAAGATGAGCAGCGCTCAACCTACAATGAGCAGTTCTTC. This codes for CASSQDEQRSTYNEQFF.

This rearrangement joins TRBV7-2 to TRBJ2-7, with D possibly matching TRBD2 (5 bases). The germline V gene encodes CDR1 SGHTA and CDR2 FQGNSA. The V gene lost 5 bases and the J gene lost 6 bases, with 17 bases spanning the gap. This CDR3 contains 14 residues. In nucleotides, the CDR3 is TGTGCCAGCAGCCTAGGCGCGGGTTCAGGCGAGCAGTACTTC. This translates into CASSLGAGSGEQYF.

This clone was observed a handful of times. V and J are TRBV7-9 and TRBJ1-1; D remains unclear. The germline gives CDR1 SEHNR, CDR2 FQNEAQ (reference sequence). Trimming stripped 4 bases from V and 6 bases from J, with 15 bases between. The CDR3 consists of 14 residues. The CDR3 sequence is CASSSQTRNAEAFF. The CDR3 nucleotides read TGTGCCAGCAGCTCGCAGACCAGAAATGCTGAAGCTTTCTTT.

This clone has just one count. The V call is TRBV28, the J call TRBJ2-7; TRBD2 agrees at 7 bases. The CDR3 is made up of 17 amino acids. The J segment lost 3 bases and the V segment lost 6 bases, leaving 17 bases of the junction unmatched. Germline V gene data show CDR1 as MDHEN and CDR2 as SYDVKM. Here the CDR3 DNA reads TGTGCCAGCAGGGGCACAACGAATAGCGGGCTTGACTACGAGCAGTACTTC. Its protein product is CASRGTTNSGLDYEQYF.

The chain joins TRBV6-1 to TRBJ2-2; no clear D. Trimming left V 7 bases short and J 9 bases short, with 12 bases between. This CDR3 is built from 12 residues. Germline V gene sequence: CDR1 MNHNS, CDR2 SASEGT. The CDR3 DNA reads TGTGCCAGCAAGGCCGAAAAAAGGGAGCTGTTTTTT. Amino acid sequence: CASKAEKRELFF.

CDR3: CASSLNPGTTYEQYF. CDR3 DNA sequence: TGTGCCAGCAGCTTGAACCCCGGCACGACCTACGAGCAGTACTTC. This chain links TRBV5-5 with TRBJ2-7, with D uncertain. This CDR3 spans 15 amino acids. Trimming removed 1 base at V and 2 bases at J, with 13 bases between. Looked up from germline, CDR1 is SGHKS and CDR2 is YYEKEE (reference sequence).

The sample holds a few counts of this clone. The V gene is TRBV7-6, the J gene TRBJ1-2; D remains ambiguous. Per the germline V gene, CDR1 is SGHVS and CDR2 is FNYEAQ. Deletions cut 1 base from V and 8 bases from J, with 14 bases between. The CDR3 runs to 14 residues. The CDR3 DNA reads as TGTGCCAGCAGCTTAGGGAGACCCAAAGGAGGCTACACCTTC. Translating it yields CASSLGRPKGGYTF.

This chain joins TRBV27 and TRBJ2-1; 10 positions agree with TRBD1. Per the germline V gene, CDR1 is MNHEY and CDR2 is SMNVEV (reference sequence). This CDR3 is built from 15 residues. The J segment lost 10 bases and the V segment lost 5 bases, leaving 11 bases of the junction unmatched. DNA for the CDR3: TGTGCCAGCAGTCCCTCAGACAGGGGGCGCATAGAGCAGTTCTTC. Residues: CASSPSDRGRIEQFF.

This rearrangement joins TRBV27 to TRBJ2-2; TRBD2 matches at 9 bases. With V trimmed by 7 bases and J by 3 bases, 6 bases remained unmatched. The CDR3 runs 15 residues. Germline V gene data show CDR1 as MNHEY and CDR2 as SMNVEV (reference sequence). The CDR3 sequence: CASTARGGDTGELFF. CDR3 DNA: TGTGCCAGCACCGCGCGGGGGGGGGACACCGGGGAGCTGTTTTTT.

This chain joins TRBV2 and TRBJ2-3; weak D call: TRBD2 (6 bases). Germline V CDR1 and CDR2: SNHLY, FYNNEI. The ends were cut back, 11 bases at V and 1 base at J, with 13 bases in the middle. CDR3 length: 13 residues. CDR3 sequence (DNA): TGTGCCGGATTAGCGGCTCGCACAGATACGCAGTATTTT. Residues: CAGLAARTDTQYF.

The J gene is TRBJ2-5, the V gene TRBV9; 7 bases align to TRBD2. The CDR3 has 14 residues. CDR1 is SGDLS, CDR2 YYNGEE, per germline. V lost 2 bases to trimming and J lost 5 bases; unmatched junction nucleotides: 6. The CDR3 loop is CASSVGTIRETQYF. DNA of the CDR3: TGTGCCAGCAGCGTGGGGACTATCCGGGAGACCCAGTACTTC.

The rearrangement links TRBV30 to TRBJ1-2, with no clear D. The CDR3 totals 12 residues. CDR1 is GTSNPN and CDR2 is SVGIG in the germline V gene (reference sequence). The V and J ends lost 4 bases and 0 bases respectively, with 6 bases between them. CDR3 loop: CAWNGANYGYTF. The CDR3 nucleotides are TGTGCCTGGAACGGGGCTAACTATGGCTACACCTTC.

The chain links TRBV30 to TRBJ1-4; 7 bases line up with TRBD1. Germline V gives CDR1 GTSNPN, CDR2 SVGIG (reference sequence). The CDR3 contains 16 residues. J was trimmed by 0 bases and V by 3 bases; bases with no gene match: 7. CDR3 sequence reads: CAWRGRDSATNEKLFF. DNA for the CDR3: TGTGCCTGGAGGGGGCGGGACAGTGCAACTAATGAAAAACTGTTTTTT.

The V gene is TRBV4-1, the J gene TRBJ1-4; D is undetermined. The CDR3 extends over 15 amino acids. Germline CDR1 is MGHRA and CDR2 is YSYEKL. Trimming left V 0 bases short and J 3 bases short, with 8 bases between. CDR3 bases: TGCGCCAGCAGCCAAGATCGAGGGCCTAATGAAAAACTGTTTTTT. This encodes CASSQDRGPNEKLFF.

CDR3 protein: CAWTGLAGGETQYF. CDR3 in DNA: TGTGCCTGGACGGGACTAGCGGGAGGGGAGACCCAGTACTTC. V is TRBV30 and J is TRBJ2-5; TRBD2 matches at 16 bases. CDR3 length equals 14 residues. With V trimmed by 4 bases and J by 5 bases, 1 base remained unmatched. Germline CDR1 GTSNPN, CDR2 SVGIG (reference sequence).

The chain combines TRBV27 with TRBJ1-4; 11 nucleotides align to TRBD1. The length of the CDR3 is 15 residues. V was clipped by 1 base and J by 8 bases; unmatched bases: 3. Looked up from germline, CDR1 is MNHEY and CDR2 is SMNVEV (reference sequence). CDR3 DNA sequence: TGTGCCAGCAGTTTATTGGGGACAGGGGGAGAAAAACTGTTTTTT. Its translation: CASSLLGTGGEKLFF.

The chain links TRBV27 to TRBJ2-2; 9 positions match TRBD1. Germline trimming cut 5 bases from V and 6 bases from J; bases unmatched to any gene: 7. There are 15 residues in the CDR3. Germline values: CDR1 MNHEY, CDR2 SMNVEV (reference sequence). The CDR3 DNA is TGTGCCAGCAGTCCCGGGACAGGGTATTCCGGGGAGCTGTTTTTT. Its translation is CASSPGTGYSGELFF.

The chain uses TRBV28 and TRBJ1-5, with D unclear. CDR3 length equals 15 residues. V was pared by 4 bases and J by 3 bases, with 13 bases between. Germline loops: CDR1 MDHEN, CDR2 SYDVKM. The CDR3 DNA reads TGTGCCAGCAGTTCGGAGGAGAGGGACAATCAGCCCCAGCATTTT. Residues: CASSSEERDNQPQHF. The complete variable domain, with remaining parts taken from reference TRBV28 and TRBJ1-5, reads DVKVTQSSRYLVKRTGEKVFLECVQDMDHENMFWYRQDPGLGLRLIYFSYDVKMKEKGDIPEGYSVSREKKERFSLILESASTNQTSMYLCASSSEERDNQPQHFGDGTRLSIL.

The V call is TRBV6-1, the J call TRBJ2-1; 10 bases agree with TRBD2. The CDR3 runs 15 residues. Germline values: CDR1 MNHNS, CDR2 SASEGT. The junction had 7 bases not matched to a gene; V was cut back by 4 bases and J by 7 bases. CDR3 nucleotide sequence: TGTGCCAGCAGTGCTGAGGGACTAGCGACAAATGAGCAGTTCTTC. Encoded protein: CASSAEGLATNEQFF.